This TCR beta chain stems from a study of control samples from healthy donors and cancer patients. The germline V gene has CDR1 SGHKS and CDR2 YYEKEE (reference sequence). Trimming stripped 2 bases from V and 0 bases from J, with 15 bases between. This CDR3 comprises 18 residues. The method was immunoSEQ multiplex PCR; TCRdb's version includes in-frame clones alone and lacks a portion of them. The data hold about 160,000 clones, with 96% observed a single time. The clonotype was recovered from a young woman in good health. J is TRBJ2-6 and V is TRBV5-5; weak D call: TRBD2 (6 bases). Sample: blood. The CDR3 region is CASSFRPGLISGANVLTF. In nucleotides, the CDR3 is TGTGCCAGCAGCTTTAGGCCGGGACTGATCTCTGGGGCCAACGTCCTGACTTTC.